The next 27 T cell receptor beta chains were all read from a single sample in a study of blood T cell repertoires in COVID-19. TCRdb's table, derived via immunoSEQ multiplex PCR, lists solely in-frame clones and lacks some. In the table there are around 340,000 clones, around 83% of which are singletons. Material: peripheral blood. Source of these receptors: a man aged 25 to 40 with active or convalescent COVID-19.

CDR3 in amino acids: CASSLGRQTTDTQYF. The DNA of the CDR3 is TGTGCCAGCAGCTTAGGGCGACAGACCACAGATACGCAGTATTTT. The rearrangement uses TRBV7-9 and TRBJ2-3; D perhaps matches TRBD1 (5 bases). Deletions cut 1 base from V and 2 bases from J, with 10 bases between. CDR3 length: 15 amino acids. Germline loops: CDR1 SEHNR, CDR2 FQNEAQ (reference sequence).

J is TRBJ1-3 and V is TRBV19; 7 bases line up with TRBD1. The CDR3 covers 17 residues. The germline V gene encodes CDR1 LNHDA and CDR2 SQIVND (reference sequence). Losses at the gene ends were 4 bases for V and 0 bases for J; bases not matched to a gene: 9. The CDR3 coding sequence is TGTGCCAGTAGTACCCCCAGGGGGACCAGCTCTGGAAACACCATATATTTT. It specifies CASSTPRGTSSGNTIYF.

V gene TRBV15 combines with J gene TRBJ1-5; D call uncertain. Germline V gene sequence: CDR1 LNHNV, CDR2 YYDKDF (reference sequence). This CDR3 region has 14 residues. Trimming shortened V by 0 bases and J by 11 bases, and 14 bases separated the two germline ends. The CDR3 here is CATSRDIFGSAQHF. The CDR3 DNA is TGTGCCACCAGCAGAGATATCTTTGGTTCGGCCCAGCATTTT.

The CDR3 sequence: CASSRNQANTEAFF. The CDR3, as DNA: TGTGCCAGCAGTAGGAATCAGGCGAACACTGAAGCTTTCTTT. The gene calls are TRBV2 and TRBJ1-1; D not certain. With 5 bases removed from V and 1 base from J, the gap between germline ends came to 11 bases. The CDR3 is 14 amino acids. Looked up from germline, CDR1 is SNHLY and CDR2 is FYNNEI.

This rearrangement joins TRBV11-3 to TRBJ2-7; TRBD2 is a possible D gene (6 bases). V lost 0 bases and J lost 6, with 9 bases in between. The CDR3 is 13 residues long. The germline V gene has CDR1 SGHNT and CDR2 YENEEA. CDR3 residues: CASSLDWGGEQYF. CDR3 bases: TGTGCCAGCAGCTTAGATTGGGGAGGCGAGCAGTACTTC.

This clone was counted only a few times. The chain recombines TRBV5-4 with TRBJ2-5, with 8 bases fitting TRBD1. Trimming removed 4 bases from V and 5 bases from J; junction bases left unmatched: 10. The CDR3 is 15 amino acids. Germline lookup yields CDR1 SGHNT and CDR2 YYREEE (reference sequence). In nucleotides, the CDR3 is TGTGCCAGCAGCGCCCCACAGGGGGATGGGGAGACCCAGTACTTC. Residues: CASSAPQGDGETQYF.

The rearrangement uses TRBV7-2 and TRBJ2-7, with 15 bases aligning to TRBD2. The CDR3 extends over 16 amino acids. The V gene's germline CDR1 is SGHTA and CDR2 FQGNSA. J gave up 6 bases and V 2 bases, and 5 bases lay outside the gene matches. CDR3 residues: CASSLPRTSGRAEQYF. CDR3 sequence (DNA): TGTGCCAGCAGCTTACCCCGGACTAGCGGGAGGGCCGAGCAGTACTTC. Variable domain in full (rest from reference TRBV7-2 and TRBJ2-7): GAGVSQSPSNKVTEKGKDVELRCDPISGHTALYWYRQSLGQGLEFLIYFQGNSAPDKSGLPSDRFSAERTGGSVSTLTIQRTQQEDSAVYLCASSLPRTSGRAEQYFGPGTRLTVT.

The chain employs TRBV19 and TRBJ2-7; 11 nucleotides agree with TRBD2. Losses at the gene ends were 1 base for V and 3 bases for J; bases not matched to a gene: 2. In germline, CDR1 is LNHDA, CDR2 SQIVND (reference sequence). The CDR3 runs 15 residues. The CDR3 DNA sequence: TGTGCCAGTAGTATAGTAGCGGGAGGGTTCTACGAGCAGTACTTC. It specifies CASSIVAGGFYEQYF.

The CDR3 bases are TGTGCCAGCAGTGACGGGCAGAGCTATGGCTACACCTTC. Its translation: CASSDGQSYGYTF. This rearrangement joins TRBV6-4 to TRBJ1-2, with unresolved D. Germline lookup yields CDR1 MRHNA and CDR2 SNTAGT. The CDR3 is 13 residues long. Trimming cost V 2 bases and J 4 bases, with 8 bases left between them.

CDR3 amino acids: CSVGYQGADGYTF. The DNA of the CDR3 is TGCAGCGTTGGTTATCAGGGGGCAGATGGCTACACCTTC. The rearrangement uses TRBV29-1 and TRBJ1-2; 8 bases align to TRBD1. CDR1 is SQVTM and CDR2 is ANQGSEA in the germline V gene. The V gene end was trimmed by 4 bases and the J gene end by 6 bases; junction bases not matched to a gene: 7. The CDR3 totals 13 residues. Complete variable domain (other parts from reference TRBV29-1 and TRBJ1-2): SAVISQKPSRDICQRGTSLTIQCQVDSQVTMMFWYRQQPGQSLTLIATANQGSEATYESGFVIDKFPISRPNLTFSTLTVSNMSPEDSSIYLCSVGYQGADGYTFGSGTRLTVV.

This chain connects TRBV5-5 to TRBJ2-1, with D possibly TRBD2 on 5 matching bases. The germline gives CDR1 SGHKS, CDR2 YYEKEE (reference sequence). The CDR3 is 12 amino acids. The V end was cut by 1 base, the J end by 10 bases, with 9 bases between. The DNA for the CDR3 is TGTGCCAGCAGCTTGCGGGAAGACGAGCAGTTCTTC. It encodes CASSLREDEQFF.

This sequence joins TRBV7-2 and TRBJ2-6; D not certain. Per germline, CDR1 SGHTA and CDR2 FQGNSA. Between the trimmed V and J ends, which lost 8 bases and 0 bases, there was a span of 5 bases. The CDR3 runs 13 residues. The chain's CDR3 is CASVLSGANVLTF. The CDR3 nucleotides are TGTGCCAGCGTTCTCTCTGGGGCCAACGTCCTGACTTTC.

CDR3 amino acids: CASSRGSNTGELFF. The DNA of the CDR3 is TGTGCCAGCAGCCGAGGGTCGAACACCGGGGAGCTGTTTTTT. The chain uses TRBV14 and TRBJ2-2; a weak D match, TRBD2 (5 bases). This CDR3 has 14 amino acids. Trimming pared 4 bases from V and 0 bases from J, leaving 6 bases between. Germline V gene sequence: CDR1 SGHDN, CDR2 FVKESK.

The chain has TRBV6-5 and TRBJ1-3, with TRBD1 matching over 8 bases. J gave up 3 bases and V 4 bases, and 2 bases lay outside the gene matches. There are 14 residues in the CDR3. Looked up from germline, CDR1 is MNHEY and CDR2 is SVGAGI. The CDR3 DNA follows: TGTGCCAGCAGTTCGACAGGGGTTGGAAACACCATATATTTT. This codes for CASSSTGVGNTIYF.

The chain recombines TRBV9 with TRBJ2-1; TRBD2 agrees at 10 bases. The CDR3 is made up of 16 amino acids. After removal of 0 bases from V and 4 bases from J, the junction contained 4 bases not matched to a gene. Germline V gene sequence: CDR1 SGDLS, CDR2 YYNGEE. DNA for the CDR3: TGTGCCAGCAGCGTAGTGTCTAGCGGGGGATACAATGAGCAGTTCTTC. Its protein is CASSVVSSGGYNEQFF. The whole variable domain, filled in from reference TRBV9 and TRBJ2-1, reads DSGVTQTPKHLITATGQRVTLRCSPRSGDLSVYWYQQSLDQGLQFLIQYYNGEERAKGNILERFSAQQFPDLHSELNLSSLELGDSALYFCASSVVSSGGYNEQFFGPGTRLTVL.

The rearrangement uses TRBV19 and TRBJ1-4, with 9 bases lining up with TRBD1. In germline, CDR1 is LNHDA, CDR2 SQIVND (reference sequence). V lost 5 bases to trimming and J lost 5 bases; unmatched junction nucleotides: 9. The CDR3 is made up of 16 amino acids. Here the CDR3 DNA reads TGTGCCAGTAGTCCCGGGACAGGGAATAGGAATGAAAAACTGTTTTTT. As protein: CASSPGTGNRNEKLFF.

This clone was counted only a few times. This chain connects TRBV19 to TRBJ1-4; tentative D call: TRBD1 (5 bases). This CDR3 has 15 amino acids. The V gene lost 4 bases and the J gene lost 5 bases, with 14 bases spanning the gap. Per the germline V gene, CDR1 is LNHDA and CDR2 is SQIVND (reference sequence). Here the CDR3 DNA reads TGTGCCAGTAGTACCTTTCAGGGTGTCAATGAAAAACTGTTTTTT. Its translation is CASSTFQGVNEKLFF.

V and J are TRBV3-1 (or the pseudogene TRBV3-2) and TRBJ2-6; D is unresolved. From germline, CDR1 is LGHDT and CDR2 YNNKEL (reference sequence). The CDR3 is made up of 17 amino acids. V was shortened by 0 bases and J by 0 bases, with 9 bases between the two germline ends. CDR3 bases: TGTGCCAGCAGCCAAGACAGCGTTTCCTCTGGGGCCAACGTCCTGACTTTC. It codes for CASSQDSVSSGANVLTF.

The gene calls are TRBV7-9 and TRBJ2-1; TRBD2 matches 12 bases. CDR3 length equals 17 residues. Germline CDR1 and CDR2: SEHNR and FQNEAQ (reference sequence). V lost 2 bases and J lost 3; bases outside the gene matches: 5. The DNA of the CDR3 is TGTGCCAGCAGCTTAACCCTAGCGGGGGGGCGCTACAATGAGCAGTTCTTC. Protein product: CASSLTLAGGRYNEQFF.

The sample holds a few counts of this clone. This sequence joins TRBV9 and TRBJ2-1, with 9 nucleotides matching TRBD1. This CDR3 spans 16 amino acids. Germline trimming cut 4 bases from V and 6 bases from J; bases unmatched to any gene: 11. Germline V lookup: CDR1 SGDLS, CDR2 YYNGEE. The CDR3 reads CASSPRGDRVGNEQFF. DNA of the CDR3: TGTGCCAGCAGCCCCAGGGGGGACAGGGTGGGCAATGAGCAGTTCTTC.

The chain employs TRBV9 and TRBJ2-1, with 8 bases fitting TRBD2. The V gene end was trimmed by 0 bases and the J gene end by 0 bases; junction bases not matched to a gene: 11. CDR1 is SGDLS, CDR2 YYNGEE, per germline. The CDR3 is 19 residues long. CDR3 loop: CASSVGLARYESSYNEQFF. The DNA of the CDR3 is TGTGCCAGCAGCGTAGGACTAGCGAGATATGAAAGCTCCTACAATGAGCAGTTCTTC.

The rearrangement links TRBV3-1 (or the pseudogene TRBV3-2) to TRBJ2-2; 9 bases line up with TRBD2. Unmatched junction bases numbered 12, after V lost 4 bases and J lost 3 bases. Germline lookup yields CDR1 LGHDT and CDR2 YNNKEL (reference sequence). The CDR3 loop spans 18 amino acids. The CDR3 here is CASSLPRAGGTYTGELFF. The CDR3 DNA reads TGTGCCAGCAGCCTGCCACGCGCGGGGGGGACGTACACCGGGGAGCTGTTTTTT.

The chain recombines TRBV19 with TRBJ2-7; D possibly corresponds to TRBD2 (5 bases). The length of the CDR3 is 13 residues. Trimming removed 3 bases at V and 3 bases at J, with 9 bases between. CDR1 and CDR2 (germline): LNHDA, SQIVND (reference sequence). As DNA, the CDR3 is TGTGCCAGTAGTATCGGGGAGAACTACGAGCAGTACTTC. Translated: CASSIGENYEQYF.

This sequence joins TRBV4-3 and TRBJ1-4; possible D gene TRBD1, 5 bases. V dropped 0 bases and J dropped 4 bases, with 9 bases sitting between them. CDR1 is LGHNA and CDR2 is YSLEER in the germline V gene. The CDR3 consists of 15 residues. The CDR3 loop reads CASSQEPGLNEKLFF. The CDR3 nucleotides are TGCGCCAGCAGCCAAGAACCGGGACTTAATGAAAAACTGTTTTTT.

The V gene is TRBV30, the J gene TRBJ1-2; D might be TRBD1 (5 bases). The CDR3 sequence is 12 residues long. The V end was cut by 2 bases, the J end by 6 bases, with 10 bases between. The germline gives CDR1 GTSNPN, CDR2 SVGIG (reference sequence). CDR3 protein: CAWSTGGDGYTF. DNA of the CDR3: TGTGCCTGGAGTACCGGAGGGGATGGCTACACCTTC.

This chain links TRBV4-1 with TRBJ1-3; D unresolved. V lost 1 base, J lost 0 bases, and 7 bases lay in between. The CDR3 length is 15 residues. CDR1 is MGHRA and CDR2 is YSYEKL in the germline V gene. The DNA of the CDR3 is TGCGCCAGCAGCCAAGCCCACACCTCTGGAAACACCATATATTTT. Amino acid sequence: CASSQAHTSGNTIYF.

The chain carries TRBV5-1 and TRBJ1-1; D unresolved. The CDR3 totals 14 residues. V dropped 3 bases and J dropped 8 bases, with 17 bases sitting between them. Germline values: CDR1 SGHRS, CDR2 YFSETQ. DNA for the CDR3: TGCGCCAGCAGCTCTCTTACGAGAGAGGGCGAAGCTTTCTTT. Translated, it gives CASSSLTREGEAFF.